Listed here are 17 T cell receptor beta chains from one sample, sequenced in a study of Ad26.COV2.S vaccination and SARS-CoV-2 variants (dated by TCRdb to about 2021). Reading the label with the study, this specimen's treatment or condition is: roughly 18 received Ad26.COV2.S at low or high dose, single or two shots; a few received placebo; per-sample allocation not given. For vaccine and placebo recipients, the sequenced repertoires came from samples collected on day 63 after the first injection. The library was built by means of the immunoSEQ multiplex PCR assay. TCRdb retrieved this table from immuneACCESS and kept in-frame rearrangements only. Not all clones are present; in checked studies, unresolved V genes account for under half, and no reason is known for the remainder. For this sample the table gives about 320,000 clones, of which approximately 86% were detected only once. 2% to 2.5% of the sample lies in the top ten.

The sample was peripheral blood, taken in a trial of Ad26.COV2.S vaccine versus placebo. Receptors were obtained from a person aged 18-60 years who received the Ad26.COV2.S COVID-19 vaccine or a placebo.

The rearrangement joins TRBV2 to TRBJ2-2; D gene unclear. The CDR3 runs to 14 residues. Deletions cut 4 bases from V and 8 bases from J, with 14 bases between. Germline CDR1 SNHLY, CDR2 FYNNEI. CDR3 bases: TGTGCCAGCAGTGCAGTATCCCCGACTGGGGAGCTGTTTTTT. Its translation: CASSAVSPTGELFF.

The genes are TRBV5-6 and TRBJ1-5; D is ambiguous. The V and J ends lost 2 bases and 7 bases respectively, with 7 bases between them. Germline V CDR1 and CDR2: SGHDT, YYEEEE. This CDR3 is built from 12 residues. As DNA, the CDR3 is TGTGCCAGCAGCTTAAACGGACAGCCCCAGCATTTT. Its translation: CASSLNGQPQHF.

This chain joins TRBV27 and TRBJ1-5; D remains ambiguous. V shed 1 base and J shed 5 bases, with 9 bases lying between them. The CDR3 loop spans 14 amino acids. Germline CDR1 and CDR2: MNHEY and SMNVEV (reference sequence). In nucleotides, the CDR3 is TGTGCCAGCAGTTTATGGGGTACCGATCAGCCCCAGCATTTT. Protein product: CASSLWGTDQPQHF.

The chain combines TRBV5-4 with TRBJ1-2; 7 bases are a match to TRBD1. V trimming: 7 bases; J trimming: 2 bases; junction bases outside the gene matches: 11. The CDR3 is made up of 15 amino acids. The germline gives CDR1 SGHNT, CDR2 YYREEE (reference sequence). The CDR3 sequence: CASAHKGARNYGYTF. CDR3 nucleotide sequence: TGTGCCAGCGCCCATAAGGGGGCCCGGAACTATGGCTACACCTTC.

V is TRBV5-1 and J is TRBJ1-4; TRBD1 matches 8 bases. After removal of 4 bases from V and 8 bases from J, the junction contained 7 bases not matched to a gene. Germline V gene sequence: CDR1 SGHRS, CDR2 YFSETQ. The CDR3 loop spans 14 amino acids. CDR3 DNA: TGCGCCAGCAGCACAATCGACAGGGGCGAAAAACTGTTTTTT. This gives the protein CASSTIDRGEKLFF.

Note on this clone: Other nucleotide sequences from this sample produce the same CDR3. This chain joins TRBV27 and TRBJ1-1; TRBD1 aligns across 8 bases. In germline, CDR1 is MNHEY, CDR2 SMNVEV (reference sequence). The CDR3 is made up of 13 amino acids. The junction had 3 bases not matched to a gene; V was cut back by 5 bases and J by 4 bases. In DNA form, the CDR3 reads TGTGCCAGCAGTCCTGGGACAGGCACTGAAGCTTTCTTT. Translated, it gives CASSPGTGTEAFF.

This clone was counted only a few times. V usage is TRBV7-3 and J usage is TRBJ1-2, with 7 bases fitting TRBD1. V shed 5 bases, J shed 4 bases, and the junction held 7 bases outside the gene matches. Germline V CDR1 and CDR2: SGHTA, FQGTGA. The CDR3 spans 14 residues. CDR3 loop: CASSLTPGGYGYTF. CDR3 coding DNA: TGTGCCAGCAGCCTCACTCCAGGGGGCTATGGCTACACCTTC.

The chain uses TRBV30 and TRBJ1-2, with D possibly TRBD1 on 5 matching bases. Germline assignment: CDR1 GTSNPN and CDR2 SVGIG (reference sequence). CDR3 size: 17 residues. The V end lost 3 bases, the J end lost 1 base, and 21 bases lay between the germline ends. CDR3 amino acids: CAWRRGRVIGGNYGYTF. The DNA for the CDR3 is TGTGCCTGGAGACGGGGCAGGGTTATAGGTGGTAACTATGGCTACACCTTC.

The chain combines TRBV19 with TRBJ2-3; the D is unclear. The V gene lost 5 bases and the J gene lost 2 bases, with 11 bases spanning the gap. The length of the CDR3 is 14 residues. Germline V gene lookup returns CDR1 LNHDA and CDR2 SQIVND (reference sequence). CDR3 in amino acids: CASSLGPHTDTQYF. CDR3 bases: TGTGCCAGTAGTTTAGGGCCCCACACAGATACGCAGTATTTT.

Only a few counts were recorded for this clone. CDR3 residues: CASSFRGSYNEQFF. DNA of the CDR3: TGTGCCAGCAGCTTCCGTGGTTCCTACAATGAGCAGTTCTTC. The J gene is TRBJ2-1, the V gene TRBV11-2, with no clear D. The CDR3 totals 14 residues. The germline gives CDR1 SGHAT, CDR2 FQNNGV. The V and J ends lost 3 bases and 1 base respectively, with 7 bases between them.

This clone turned up a few times. The chain has TRBV5-5 and TRBJ2-7; perhaps TRBD1 as D (5 bases). From germline, CDR1 is SGHKS and CDR2 YYEKEE (reference sequence). The CDR3 runs 13 residues. V was shortened by 2 bases and J by 5 bases, with 11 bases between the two germline ends. The CDR3 here is CASSLRGNDEQYF. The CDR3, as DNA: TGTGCCAGCAGCTTAAGGGGTAACGACGAGCAGTACTTC.

This clone has just one count. The J gene is TRBJ2-3, the V gene TRBV10-3, with D perhaps TRBD1 or TRBD2 (5 bases each). The CDR3 contains 17 residues. V lost 3 bases to trimming and J lost 0 bases, with 16 bases between them. From germline, CDR1 is ENHRY and CDR2 SYGVKD. The DNA for the CDR3 is TGTGCCATCAGTGAAATGGGGACCCTATCTAGCACAGATACGCAGTATTTT. This translates into CAISEMGTLSSTDTQYF.

This clone has a single count. The V call is TRBV9, the J call TRBJ2-7; D ambiguous. In germline, CDR1 is SGDLS, CDR2 YYNGEE. The V end was cut by 0 bases, the J end by 4 bases, with 11 bases between. This CDR3 region has 14 residues. CDR3 in DNA: TGTGCCAGCAGCGTAGCTAAAAACGGATACGAGCAGTACTTC. This translates into CASSVAKNGYEQYF.

There are a few counts of this clone. The chain couples TRBV2 to TRBJ1-1; D not certain. Trimming removed 9 bases at V and 2 bases at J, with 13 bases between. CDR1 is SNHLY, CDR2 FYNNEI, per germline. The CDR3 runs 13 residues. CDR3 in amino acids: CARVTRGNTEAFF. The CDR3 DNA is TGTGCCAGGGTAACAAGAGGAAACACTGAAGCTTTCTTT.

The V gene is TRBV20-1, the J gene TRBJ1-1; D remains unclear. The CDR3 is made up of 11 amino acids. V was shortened by 6 bases and J by 3 bases, with 8 bases between the two germline ends. Germline V gene lookup returns CDR1 DFQATT and CDR2 SNEGSKA (reference sequence). The CDR3: CSAPGDTEAFF. CDR3 coding DNA: TGCAGTGCCCCTGGGGACACTGAAGCTTTCTTT.

Details on this clone: Other nucleotide sequences in the sample specify the same CDR3. The J gene is TRBJ1-5, the V gene TRBV24-1; D may be TRBD1 (5 bases). This CDR3 contains 16 residues. The germline V gene encodes CDR1 KGHDR and CDR2 SFDVKD. V shed 3 bases and J shed 1 base, with 12 bases lying between them. The DNA of the CDR3 is TGTGCCACCAGTGATCCCCGACGGGGGAGCAATCAGCCCCAGCATTTT. Translating it yields CATSDPRRGSNQPQHF.

The V call is TRBV11-1, the J call TRBJ2-3, with TRBD1 matching over 7 bases. This CDR3 has 15 amino acids. In germline, CDR1 is SGHAT, CDR2 FQDESV (reference sequence). Trimming cost V 3 bases and J 2 bases; bases outside gene matches: 5. The CDR3 loop is CASSLVGTATDTQYF. The CDR3 coding sequence is TGTGCCAGCAGCTTGGTTGGGACAGCCACAGATACGCAGTATTTT.